A selection of T cell receptor beta chains follows, all from one sample in a study of blood T cell repertoires in COVID-19. Sequencing used immunoSEQ multiplex PCR; TCRdb keeps in-frame clones, though not all of them. Of fewer than 55,000 clones in the sample, about nine tenths were seen once. The sequenced sample was peripheral blood. The receptors derive from a man older than 75 with active or convalescent COVID-19. Each CDR3 is given with its conserved first and last residue. Each record gives: V gene, CDR3 length, J gene, clone size, D gene, CDR3 protein, CDR3 DNA. The D gene is left open where the match is weak. Size values are once, few and many counts, or a class for expanded clones, and some rows have none.

TRBV24-1	17	TRBJ2-3	NA	TRBD2	CATSDPGTSGSTDTQYF	TGTGCCACCAGTGACCCCGGGACTAGCGGGAGCACAGATACGCAGTATTTT
TRBV10-2	15	TRBJ2-7	NA	TRBD2	CASSSRLAATYEQYF	TGCGCCAGCAGTTCAAGACTAGCGGCAACCTACGAGCAGTACTTC
TRBV7-2	16	TRBJ2-3	NA	NA	CASIRGFQPSTDTQYF	TGTGCCAGCATTCGAGGGTTTCAACCAAGCACAGATACGCAGTATTTT
TRBV7-9	15	TRBJ1-2	NA	TRBD1	CASSLSRGQENGYTF	TGTGCCAGCAGCTTATCCAGGGGACAGGAAAATGGCTACACCTTC
TRBV24-1	13	TRBJ2-2	NA	NA	CATKGLNTGELFF	TGTGCCACCAAGGGGCTGAACACCGGGGAGCTGTTTTTT
TRBV9	14	TRBJ1-1	once	NA	CASTTINRDTEAFF	TGTGCCAGCACGACGATCAACAGGGACACTGAAGCTTTCTTT
TRBV7-8	16	TRBJ2-1	NA	TRBD2	CASSLAPGGVYNEQFF	TGTGCCAGCAGCTTAGCGCCGGGGGGGGTCTACAATGAGCAGTTCTTC
TRBV6-5	15	TRBJ2-1	NA	TRBD1	CASLWGQGANNEQFF	TGTGCCAGCCTCTGGGGGCAGGGGGCGAACAATGAGCAGTTCTTC
TRBV7-3	14	TRBJ1-6	NA	NA	CASRGHLKSSPLHF	TGTGCCAGCAGAGGACACCTAAAGAGCTCACCCCTCCACTTT
TRBV28	15	TRBJ2-7	once	TRBD1	CASNRPGTGGYEQYF	TGTGCCAGCAATCGACCCGGGACAGGGGGCTACGAGCAGTACTTC
TRBV27	14	TRBJ2-7	NA	NA	CASSGGQRNYEQYF	TGTGCCAGCAGCGGCGGACAGAGAAACTACGAGCAGTACTTC
TRBV27	14	TRBJ1-2	NA	NA	CASSLSPIYYGYTF	TGTGCCAGCAGTTTATCCCCCATTTACTATGGCTACACCTTC
TRBV10-3	14	TRBJ1-2	once	NA	CAISPPNRRDSYTF	TGTGCCATCAGCCCTCCTAATCGCCGAGACTCCTACACCTTC
TRBV6-5	14	TRBJ2-5	NA	TRBD1	CASSQTGSVETQYF	TGTGCCAGCAGCCAGACAGGGTCTGTCGAGACCCAGTACTTC
TRBV5-1	14	TRBJ2-3	NA	TRBD2	CASGLAGGTDTQYF	TGCGCCAGTGGACTAGCGGGGGGCACAGATACGCAGTATTTT
TRBV27	14	TRBJ1-2	NA	NA	CASSLAGGNYGYTF	TGTGCCAGCAGTTTAGCAGGAGGGAACTATGGCTACACCTTC
TRBV21-1	13	TRBJ2-3	NA	NA	CASSVLGEDTQYF	TGTGCCAGCAGCGTACTCGGGGAGGATACGCAGTATTTT
TRBV10-1	17	TRBJ1-4	NA	NA	CASSEGGGPATNEKLFF	TGCGCCAGCAGTGAGGGTGGAGGTCCGGCAACTAATGAAAAACTGTTTTTT
TRBV7-2	14	TRBJ2-7	NA	NA	CATKGQASSYEQYF	TGTGCCACGAAGGGGCAGGCGAGCTCCTACGAGCAGTACTTC
TRBV5-6	15	TRBJ1-6	NA	NA	CASSFMGLGNSPLHF	TGTGCCAGCAGCTTCATGGGGCTAGGGAATTCACCCCTCCACTTT
TRBV5-1	13	TRBJ1-2	NA	NA	CASSLEANYGYTF	TGCGCCAGCAGCTTAGAGGCTAACTATGGCTACACCTTC
TRBV7-9	11	TRBJ2-5	NA	NA	CASSLGGGQYF	TGTGCCAGCAGCTTAGGGGGAGGCCAGTACTTC
TRBV6-5	16	TRBJ2-2	once	TRBD1	CASSCLTGGCTGELFF	TGTGCCAGCAGTTGCCTTACAGGGGGCTGCACCGGGGAGCTGTTTTTT
TRBV2	14	TRBJ2-4	NA	NA	CASRRSGGSDIQYF	TGTGCCAGCAGAAGAAGTGGAGGGTCGGACATTCAGTACTTC
TRBV7-2	16	TRBJ1-2	NA	NA	CASNLSPGGRYYGYTF	TGTGCCAGCAACCTTTCCCCGGGGGGGCGCTACTATGGCTACACCTTC
TRBV7-2	15	TRBJ2-1	NA	NA	CASSPVTGGYNEQFF	TGTGCCAGCAGCCCAGTGACCGGGGGCTACAATGAGCAGTTCTTC
TRBV11-2	16	TRBJ2-1	once	TRBD2	CASSFLAGSSYNEQFF	TGTGCCAGCAGCTTTCTAGCGGGCTCCTCCTACAATGAGCAGTTCTTC
TRBV7-2	16	TRBJ2-3	NA	TRBD2	CASSLNVLAGGDTQYF	TGTGCCAGCAGCTTAAACGTACTAGCGGGAGGGGATACGCAGTATTTT
TRBV30	13	TRBJ2-3	NA	NA	CAWREGPADTQYF	TGTGCCTGGAGAGAGGGCCCCGCAGATACGCAGTATTTT
TRBV5-5	16	TRBJ2-7	once	TRBD1	CASSFAGDRGRYEQYF	TGTGCCAGCAGCTTCGCTGGGGACAGGGGGCGGTACGAGCAGTACTTC
TRBV7-2	14	TRBJ1-1	NA	NA	CASSPQGRSTEAFF	TGTGCCAGCAGCCCTCAGGGGCGGTCGACTGAAGCTTTCTTT
TRBV6-5	14	TRBJ1-5	NA	NA	CASSRAGLNQPQHF	TGTGCCAGCAGTCGCGCAGGGCTCAATCAGCCCCAGCATTTT
TRBV4-3	17	TRBJ2-6	NA	NA	CASSQHPGTRGANVLTF	TGCGCCAGCAGCCAACATCCCGGGACAAGGGGAGCCAACGTCCTGACTTTC
TRBV29-1	16	TRBJ2-7	NA	TRBD2	CSVEDIGTSGSSEQYF	TGCAGCGTTGAAGATATCGGGACTAGCGGGAGCAGTGAGCAGTACTTC
TRBV19	13	TRBJ2-2	once	TRBD1	CASTRQGRGELFF	TGTGCCAGTACTCGACAGGGTCGCGGGGAGCTGTTTTTT
TRBV7-3	14	TRBJ1-1	NA	NA	CASSRGQGSTEAFF	TGTGCCAGCAGCCGAGGTCAGGGGAGCACTGAAGCTTTCTTT
TRBV6-2/TRBV6-3	15	TRBJ2-7	NA	TRBD1	CASRPPGQGSLEQYF	TGTGCCAGCAGGCCTCCGGGACAGGGGTCCCTCGAGCAGTACTTC
TRBV9	18	TRBJ2-3	NA	TRBD2	CASSVALLGGRATDTQYF	TGTGCCAGCAGCGTAGCCCTCCTTGGCGGGAGGGCCACAGATACGCAGTATTTT
TRBV19	17	TRBJ1-3	NA	NA	CASSEDSLVFAGNTIYF	TGTGCCAGTAGTGAAGACAGCCTGGTTTTTGCCGGAAACACCATATATTTT
TRBV7-2	15	TRBJ2-7	once	TRBD2	CASSPRTSGTYEQYF	TGTGCCAGCAGCCCCCGGACTAGCGGAACCTACGAGCAGTACTTC
TRBV19	16	TRBJ2-3	NA	TRBD1	CASSIVRAGGPDTQYF	TGTGCCAGTAGTATAGTCCGGGCAGGGGGCCCAGATACGCAGTATTTT
TRBV7-6	13	TRBJ1-5	NA	TRBD1	CASSRDSDQPQHF	TGTGCCAGCAGTCGGGACAGCGATCAGCCCCAGCATTTT
TRBV19	16	TRBJ1-1	NA	TRBD1	CASSHKPGQGGTEAFF	TGTGCCAGTAGTCATAAACCGGGACAGGGCGGGACTGAAGCTTTCTTT
TRBV3-1/TRBV3-2	15	TRBJ2-5	NA	NA	CASSQATAGDETQYF	TGTGCCAGCAGCCAAGCGACGGCAGGGGATGAGACCCAGTACTTC
TRBV6-5	15	TRBJ1-4	NA	TRBD1	CASSSLDRTNEKLFF	TGTGCCAGCAGTTCCCTGGACAGGACTAATGAAAAACTGTTTTTT
TRBV6-5	14	TRBJ2-7	NA	TRBD2	CASLELAGGREQYF	TGTGCCAGCTTAGAACTAGCGGGAGGACGGGAGCAGTACTTC
TRBV3-1/TRBV3-2	15	TRBJ1-2	NA	NA	CASSDRTELGYGYTF	TGTGCCAGCAGCGATCGGACAGAGTTGGGCTATGGCTACACCTTC